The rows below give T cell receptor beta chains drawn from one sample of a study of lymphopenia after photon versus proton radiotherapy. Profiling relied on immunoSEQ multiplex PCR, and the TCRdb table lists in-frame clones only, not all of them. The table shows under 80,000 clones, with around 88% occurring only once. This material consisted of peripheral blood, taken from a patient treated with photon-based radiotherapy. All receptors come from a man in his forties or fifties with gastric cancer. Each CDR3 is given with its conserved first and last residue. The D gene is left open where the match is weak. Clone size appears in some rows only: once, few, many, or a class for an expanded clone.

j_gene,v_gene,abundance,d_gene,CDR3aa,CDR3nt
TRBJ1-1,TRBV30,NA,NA,CAWSSPGRDTEAFF,TGTGCCTGGAGTTCGCCGGGGAGGGACACTGAAGCTTTCTTT
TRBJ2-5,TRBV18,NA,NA,CASSPRGQETQYF,TGTGCCAGCTCACCACGGGGCCAAGAGACCCAGTACTTC
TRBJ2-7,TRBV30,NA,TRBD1,CAWTTGGWYEQYF,TGTGCCTGGACTACAGGGGGCTGGTACGAGCAGTACTTC
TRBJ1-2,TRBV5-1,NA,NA,CASSLRGEHYGYTF,TGCGCCAGCAGCTTGAGGGGGGAACACTATGGCTACACCTTC
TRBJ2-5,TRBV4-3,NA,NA,CASSQDKREPQYF,TGCGCCAGCAGCCAAGATAAGAGGGAGCCCCAGTACTTC
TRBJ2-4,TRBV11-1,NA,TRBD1,CASSLSDRAAKNIQYF,TGTGCCAGCAGCTTATCCGACAGGGCTGCCAAAAACATTCAGTACTTC
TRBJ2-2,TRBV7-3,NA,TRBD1,CASSLQGQGVTGELFF,TGTGCCAGCAGCTTACAGGGACAGGGGGTGACCGGGGAGCTGTTTTTT
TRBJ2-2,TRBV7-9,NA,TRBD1,CASSPGTGTVWELFF,TGTGCCAGCAGCCCAGGGACAGGGACGGTGTGGGAGCTGTTTTTT
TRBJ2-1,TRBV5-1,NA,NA,CASSEGDVSSYNEQFF,TGCGCCAGCAGCGAAGGGGACGTGAGCTCCTACAATGAGCAGTTCTTC
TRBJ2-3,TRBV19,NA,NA,CASSMGGLYTDTQYF,TGTGCCAGTAGTATGGGCGGCCTTTACACAGATACGCAGTATTTT
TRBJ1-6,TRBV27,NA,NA,CASSLTAGIDNSPLHF,TGTGCCAGCAGTTTAACCGCAGGGATAGATAATTCACCCCTCCACTTT
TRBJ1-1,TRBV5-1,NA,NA,CASSLANSGDTEAFF,TGCGCCAGCAGCTTGGCCAACTCAGGGGACACTGAAGCTTTCTTT
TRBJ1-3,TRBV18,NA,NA,CATRPPGDTIYF,TGTGCCACACGACCACCTGGAGACACCATATATTTT
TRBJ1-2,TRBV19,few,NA,CASNDGDGYTF,TGTGCCAGTAACGATGGGGATGGCTACACCTTC
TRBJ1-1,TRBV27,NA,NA,CASSLGTFPNTEAFF,TGTGCCAGCAGTTTAGGGACATTTCCGAACACTGAAGCTTTCTTT
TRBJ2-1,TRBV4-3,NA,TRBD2,CASSRSGGAGYNEQFF,TGCGCCAGCAGCCGTAGCGGGGGGGCGGGCTACAATGAGCAGTTCTTC